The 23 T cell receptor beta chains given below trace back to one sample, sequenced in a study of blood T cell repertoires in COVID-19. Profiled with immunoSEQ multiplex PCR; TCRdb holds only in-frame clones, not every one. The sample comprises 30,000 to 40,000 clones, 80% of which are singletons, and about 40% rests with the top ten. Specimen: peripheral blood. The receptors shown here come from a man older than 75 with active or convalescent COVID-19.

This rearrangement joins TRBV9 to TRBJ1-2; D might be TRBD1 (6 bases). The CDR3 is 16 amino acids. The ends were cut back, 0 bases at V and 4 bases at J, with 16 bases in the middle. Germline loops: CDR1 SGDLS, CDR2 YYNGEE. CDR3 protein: CASSVGGGSLGYGYTF. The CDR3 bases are TGTGCCAGCAGCGTAGGGGGGGGCTCCCTTGGCTATGGCTACACCTTC.

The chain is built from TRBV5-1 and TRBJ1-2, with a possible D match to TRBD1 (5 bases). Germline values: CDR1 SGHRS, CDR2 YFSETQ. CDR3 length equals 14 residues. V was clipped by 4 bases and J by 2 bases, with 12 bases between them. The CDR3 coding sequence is TGCGCCAGCAGCCCCAGCCCAGGGAACTATGGCTACACCTTC. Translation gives CASSPSPGNYGYTF.

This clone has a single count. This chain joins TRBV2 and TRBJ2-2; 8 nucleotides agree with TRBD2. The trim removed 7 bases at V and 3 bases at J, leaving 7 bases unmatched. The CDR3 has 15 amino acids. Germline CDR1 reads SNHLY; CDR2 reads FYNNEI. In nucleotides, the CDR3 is TGTGCCAGCAAACGGGAGGGCCTCGACACCGGGGAGCTGTTTTTT. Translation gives CASKREGLDTGELFF.

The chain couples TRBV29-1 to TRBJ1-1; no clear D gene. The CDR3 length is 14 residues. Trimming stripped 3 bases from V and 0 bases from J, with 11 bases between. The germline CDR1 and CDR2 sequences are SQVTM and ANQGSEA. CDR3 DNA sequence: TGCAGCGTTGAGGGAGCCGGGATGAACACTGAAGCTTTCTTT. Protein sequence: CSVEGAGMNTEAFF.

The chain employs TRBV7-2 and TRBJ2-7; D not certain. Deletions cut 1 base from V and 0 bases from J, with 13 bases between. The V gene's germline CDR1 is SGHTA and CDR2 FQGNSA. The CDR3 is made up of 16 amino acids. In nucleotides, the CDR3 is TGTGCCAGCAGCTTAGAAGCGCCCTCTATCTCCTACGAGCAGTACTTC. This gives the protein CASSLEAPSISYEQYF.

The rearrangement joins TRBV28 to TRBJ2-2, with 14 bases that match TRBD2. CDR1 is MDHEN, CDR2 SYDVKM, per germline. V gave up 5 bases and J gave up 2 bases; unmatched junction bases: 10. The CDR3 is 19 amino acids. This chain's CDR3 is CASSPPPGLAGDNTGELFF. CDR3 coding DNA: TGTGCCAGCAGTCCTCCGCCGGGACTAGCGGGAGATAACACCGGGGAGCTGTTTTTT.

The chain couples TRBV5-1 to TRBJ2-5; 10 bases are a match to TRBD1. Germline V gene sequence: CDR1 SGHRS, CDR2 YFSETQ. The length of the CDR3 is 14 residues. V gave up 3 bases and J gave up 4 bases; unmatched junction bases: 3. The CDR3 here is CASSSRDRGETQYF. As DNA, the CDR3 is TGCGCCAGCAGCTCCCGGGACAGGGGAGAGACCCAGTACTTC. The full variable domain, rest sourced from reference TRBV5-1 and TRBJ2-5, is KAGVTQTPRYLIKTRGQQVTLSCSPISGHRSVSWYQQTPGQGLQFLFEYFSETQRNKGNFPGRFSGRQFSNSRSEMNVSTLELGDSALYLCASSSRDRGETQYFGPGTRLLVL.

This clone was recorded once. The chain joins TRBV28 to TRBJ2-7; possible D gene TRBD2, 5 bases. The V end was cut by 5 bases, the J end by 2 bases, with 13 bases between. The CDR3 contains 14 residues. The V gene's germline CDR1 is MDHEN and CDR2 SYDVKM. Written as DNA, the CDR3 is TGTGCCAGCAGTCTCCGGGGTCTTCCCTACGAGCAGTACTTC. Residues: CASSLRGLPYEQYF.

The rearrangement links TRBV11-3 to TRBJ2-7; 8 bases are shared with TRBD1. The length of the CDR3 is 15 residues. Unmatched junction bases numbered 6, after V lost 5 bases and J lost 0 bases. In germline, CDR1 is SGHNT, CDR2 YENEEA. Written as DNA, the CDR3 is TGTGCCAGCAGCCTTGACAGGGGCCACTCCTACGAGCAGTACTTC. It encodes CASSLDRGHSYEQYF.

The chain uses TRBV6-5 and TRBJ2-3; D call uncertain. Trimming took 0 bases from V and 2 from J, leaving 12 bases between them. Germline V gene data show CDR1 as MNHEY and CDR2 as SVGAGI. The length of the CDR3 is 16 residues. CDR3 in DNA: TGTGCCAGCAGTTACTCGATAATCCACTCCACAGATACGCAGTATTTT. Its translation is CASSYSIIHSTDTQYF.

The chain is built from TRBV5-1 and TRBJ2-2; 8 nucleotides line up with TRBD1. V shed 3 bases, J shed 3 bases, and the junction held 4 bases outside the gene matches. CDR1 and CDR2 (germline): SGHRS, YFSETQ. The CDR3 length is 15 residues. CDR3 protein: CASSYQGADTGELFF. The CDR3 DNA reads TGCGCCAGCAGCTATCAGGGGGCGGACACCGGGGAGCTGTTTTTT.

In DNA form, the CDR3 reads TGTGCCAGCAGGACAGACAGGGGCCTTCAAGAGACCCAGTACTTC. Translation: CASRTDRGLQETQYF. This sequence joins TRBV2 and TRBJ2-5; TRBD1 agrees at 8 bases. The CDR3 is 15 amino acids. Trimming at V came to 6 bases and at J to 2 bases, leaving 8 bases not matched to a gene. The germline V gene encodes CDR1 SNHLY and CDR2 FYNNEI. Full variable domain (rest looked up from reference TRBV2 and TRBJ2-5): EPEVTQTPSHQVTQMGQEVILRCVPISNHLYFYWYRQILGQKVEFLVSFYNNEISEKSEIFDDQFSVERPDGSNFTLKIRSTKLEDSAMYFCASRTDRGLQETQYFGPGTRLLVL.

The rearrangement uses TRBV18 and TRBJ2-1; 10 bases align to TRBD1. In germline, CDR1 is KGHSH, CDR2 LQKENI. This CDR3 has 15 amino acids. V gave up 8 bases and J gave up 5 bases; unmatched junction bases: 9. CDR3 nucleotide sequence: TGTGCCAGCGGCTCGGACAGGGGGTTCAACAATGAGCAGTTCTTC. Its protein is CASGSDRGFNNEQFF.

The CDR3 reads CASTRTNKISGNTIYF. The CDR3 DNA reads TGTGCCAGTACTCGGACAAATAAAATATCTGGAAACACCATATATTTT. This chain joins TRBV19 and TRBJ1-3, with TRBD1 as a possible D gene (5 bases). Germline V lookup: CDR1 LNHDA, CDR2 SQIVND (reference sequence). This CDR3 has 16 residues. V was trimmed by 7 bases and J by 1 base, leaving 17 bases between them.

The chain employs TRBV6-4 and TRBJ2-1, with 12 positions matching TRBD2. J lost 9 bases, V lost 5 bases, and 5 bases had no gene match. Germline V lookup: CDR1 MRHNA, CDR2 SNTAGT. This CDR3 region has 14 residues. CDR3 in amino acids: CASSPGLAGGEQFF. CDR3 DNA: TGTGCCAGCAGTCCGGGACTAGCGGGCGGTGAGCAGTTCTTC.

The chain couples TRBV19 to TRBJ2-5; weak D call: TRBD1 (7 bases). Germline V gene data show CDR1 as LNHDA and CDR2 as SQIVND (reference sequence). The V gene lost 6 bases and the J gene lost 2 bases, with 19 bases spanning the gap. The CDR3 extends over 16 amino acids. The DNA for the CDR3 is TGTGCCAGTAGAACAAACAGGGGACTCGGACAAGAGACCCAGTACTTC. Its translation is CASRTNRGLGQETQYF.

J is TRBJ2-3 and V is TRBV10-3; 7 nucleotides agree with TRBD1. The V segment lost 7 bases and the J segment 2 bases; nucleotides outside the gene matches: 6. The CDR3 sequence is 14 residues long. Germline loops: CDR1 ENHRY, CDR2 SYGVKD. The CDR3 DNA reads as TGTGCCATCATGAGGGACAGCAACACAGATACGCAGTATTTT. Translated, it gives CAIMRDSNTDTQYF.

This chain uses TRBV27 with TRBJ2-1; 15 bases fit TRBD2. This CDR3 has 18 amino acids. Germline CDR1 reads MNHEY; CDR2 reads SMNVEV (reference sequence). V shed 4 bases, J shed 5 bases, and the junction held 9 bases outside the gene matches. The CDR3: CASSYGLAGGRPHNEQFF. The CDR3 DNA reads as TGTGCCAGCAGTTATGGACTAGCGGGAGGGAGACCCCACAATGAGCAGTTCTTC.

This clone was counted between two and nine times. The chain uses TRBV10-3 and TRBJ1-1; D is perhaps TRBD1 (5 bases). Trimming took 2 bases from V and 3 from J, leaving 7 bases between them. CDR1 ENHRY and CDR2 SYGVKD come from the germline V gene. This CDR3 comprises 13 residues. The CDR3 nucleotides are TGTGCCATCAGTGAGCGGGGGGACACTGAAGCTTTCTTT. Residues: CAISERGDTEAFF.

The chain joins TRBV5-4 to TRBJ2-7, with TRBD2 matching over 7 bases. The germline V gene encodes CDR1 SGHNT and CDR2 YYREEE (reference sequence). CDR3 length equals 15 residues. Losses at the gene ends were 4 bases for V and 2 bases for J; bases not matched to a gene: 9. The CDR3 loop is CASSDLAAGPYEQYF. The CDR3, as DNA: TGTGCCAGCAGCGATCTAGCGGCAGGACCCTACGAGCAGTACTTC.

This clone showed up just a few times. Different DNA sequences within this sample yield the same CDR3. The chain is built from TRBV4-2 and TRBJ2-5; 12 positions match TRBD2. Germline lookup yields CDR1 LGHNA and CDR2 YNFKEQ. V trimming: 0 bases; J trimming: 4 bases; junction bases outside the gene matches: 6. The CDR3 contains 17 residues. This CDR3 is CASSQDPSGGAGETQYF. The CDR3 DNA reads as TGTGCCAGCAGCCAAGACCCTAGCGGGGGGGCAGGAGAGACCCAGTACTTC.

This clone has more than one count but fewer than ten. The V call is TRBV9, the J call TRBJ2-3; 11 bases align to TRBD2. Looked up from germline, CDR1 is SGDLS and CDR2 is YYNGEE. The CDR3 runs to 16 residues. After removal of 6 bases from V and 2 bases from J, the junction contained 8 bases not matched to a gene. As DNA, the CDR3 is TGTGCCAGCACGTCACTAGCGGGGGCCCACACAGATACGCAGTATTTT. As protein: CASTSLAGAHTDTQYF. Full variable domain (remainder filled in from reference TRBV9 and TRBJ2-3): DSGVTQTPKHLITATGQRVTLRCSPRSGDLSVYWYQQSLDQGLQFLIQYYNGEERAKGNILERFSAQQFPDLHSELNLSSLELGDSALYFCASTSLAGAHTDTQYFGPGTRLTVL.

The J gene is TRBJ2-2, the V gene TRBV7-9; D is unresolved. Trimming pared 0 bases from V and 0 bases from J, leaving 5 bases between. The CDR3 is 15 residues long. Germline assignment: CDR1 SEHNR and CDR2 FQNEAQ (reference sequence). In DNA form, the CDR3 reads TGTGCCAGCAGCTTAGCTCCCACGAACACCGGGGAGCTGTTTTTT. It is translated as CASSLAPTNTGELFF.